The table lists the clone carrying this T cell receptor beta chain with a count of one. After removal of 4 bases from V and 1 base from J, the junction contained 10 bases not matched to a gene. Germline CDR1 reads LGHNA; CDR2 reads YNFKEQ. This CDR3 comprises 17 residues. Per the original methods: Estimates of nucleated cell counts were drawn from the amplification of reference gene primers. Sequencing used immunoSEQ multiplex PCR; TCRdb keeps in-frame clones, though not all of them. From that table come the V and J calls and clone size; the DNA was used to work out D and trimming. Among 250,000 to 400,000 clones listed, around 86% were seen once. The data originate from a study of blood T cell repertoires in COVID-19. Background on the study: Material from acute and convalescent COVID-19 was sourced from the United States, Italy and Spain. Nucleic acid was either cDNA or gDNA, and it came from T cells, B-cell-depleted T cells, or PBMCs.

The V and J genes are TRBV4-2 and TRBJ2-3, with 8 bases identical to TRBD2. This clonotype was sampled from a man in his fifties or sixties with active or convalescent COVID-19. What was sequenced was peripheral blood. This chain's CDR3 is CASSRDVGSGGTDTQYF. CDR3 in DNA: TGTGCCAGCAGCCGAGATGTCGGTAGCGGGGGCACAGATACGCAGTATTTT.